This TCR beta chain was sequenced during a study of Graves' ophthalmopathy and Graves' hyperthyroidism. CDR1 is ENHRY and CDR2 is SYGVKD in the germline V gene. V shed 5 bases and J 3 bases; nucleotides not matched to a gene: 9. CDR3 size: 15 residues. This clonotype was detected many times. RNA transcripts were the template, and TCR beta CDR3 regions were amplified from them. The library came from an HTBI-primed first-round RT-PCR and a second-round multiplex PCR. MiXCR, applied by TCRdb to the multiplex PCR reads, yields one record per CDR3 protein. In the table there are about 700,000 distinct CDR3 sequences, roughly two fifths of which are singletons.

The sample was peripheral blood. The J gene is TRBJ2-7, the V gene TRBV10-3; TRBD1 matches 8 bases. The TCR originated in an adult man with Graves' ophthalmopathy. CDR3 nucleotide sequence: TGTGCCATCAGTCAGAGCAGGGGGCAAGGCTACGAGCAGTACTTC. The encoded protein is CAISQSRGQGYEQYF.